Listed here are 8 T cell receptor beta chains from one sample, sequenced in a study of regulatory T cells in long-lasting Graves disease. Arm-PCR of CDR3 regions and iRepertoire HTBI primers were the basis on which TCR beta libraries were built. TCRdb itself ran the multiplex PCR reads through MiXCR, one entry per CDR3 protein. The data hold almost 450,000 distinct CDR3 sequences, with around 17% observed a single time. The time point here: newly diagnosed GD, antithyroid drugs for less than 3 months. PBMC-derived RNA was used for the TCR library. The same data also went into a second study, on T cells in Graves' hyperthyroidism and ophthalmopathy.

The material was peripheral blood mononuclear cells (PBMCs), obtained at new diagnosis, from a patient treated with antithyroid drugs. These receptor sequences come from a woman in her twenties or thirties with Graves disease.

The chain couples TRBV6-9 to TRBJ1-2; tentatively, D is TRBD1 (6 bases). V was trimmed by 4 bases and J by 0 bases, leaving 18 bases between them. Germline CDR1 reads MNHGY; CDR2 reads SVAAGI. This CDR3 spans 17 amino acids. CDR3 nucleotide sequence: TGTGCCAGCAGTTCCCGCCTCGGGACATCTGCTAACTATGGCTACACCTTC. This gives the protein CASSSRLGTSANYGYTF.

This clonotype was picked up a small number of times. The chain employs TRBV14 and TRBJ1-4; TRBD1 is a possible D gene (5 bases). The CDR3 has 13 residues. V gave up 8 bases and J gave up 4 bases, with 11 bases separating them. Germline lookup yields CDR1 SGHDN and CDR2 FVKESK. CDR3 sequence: CASSRDFNEKLFF. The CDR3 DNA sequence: TGTGCCAGCTCCCGGGACTTTAATGAAAAACTGTTTTTT. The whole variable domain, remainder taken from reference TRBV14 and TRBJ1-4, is EAGVTQFPSHSVIEKGQTVTLRCDPISGHDNLYWYRRVMGKEIKFLLHFVKESKQDESGMPNNRFLAERTGGTYSTLKVQPAELEDSGVYFCASSRDFNEKLFFGSGTQLSVL.

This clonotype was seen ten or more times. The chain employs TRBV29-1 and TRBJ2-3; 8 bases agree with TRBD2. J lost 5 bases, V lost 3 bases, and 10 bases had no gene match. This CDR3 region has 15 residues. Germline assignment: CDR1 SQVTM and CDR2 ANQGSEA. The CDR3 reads CSVDFLTSELDTQYF. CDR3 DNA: TGCAGCGTTGACTTCTTGACTAGCGAGTTAGATACGCAGTATTTT.

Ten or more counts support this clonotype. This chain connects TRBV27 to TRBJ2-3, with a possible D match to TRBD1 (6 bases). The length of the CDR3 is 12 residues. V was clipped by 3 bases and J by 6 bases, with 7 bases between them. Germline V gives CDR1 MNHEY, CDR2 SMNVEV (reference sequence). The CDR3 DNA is TGTGCCAGCAGTTTCCAGGGGGATACGCAGTATTTT. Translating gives CASSFQGDTQYF.

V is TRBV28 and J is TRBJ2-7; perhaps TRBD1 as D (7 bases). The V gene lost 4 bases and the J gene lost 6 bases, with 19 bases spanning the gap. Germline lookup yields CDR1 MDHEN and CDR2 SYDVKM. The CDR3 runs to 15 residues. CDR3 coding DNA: TGTGCCAGCAGTTCCCTAACAGGGGAGGATCTCGAGCAGTACTTC. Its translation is CASSSLTGEDLEQYF.

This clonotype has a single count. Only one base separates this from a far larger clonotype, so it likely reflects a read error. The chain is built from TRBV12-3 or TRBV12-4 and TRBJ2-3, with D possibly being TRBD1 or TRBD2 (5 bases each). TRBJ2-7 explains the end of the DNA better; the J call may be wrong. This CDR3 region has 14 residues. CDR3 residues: CASSSRGKNSEQYF. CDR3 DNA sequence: TGTGCCAGCAGTTCCCGGGGCAAAAACTCCGAGCAGTACTTC.

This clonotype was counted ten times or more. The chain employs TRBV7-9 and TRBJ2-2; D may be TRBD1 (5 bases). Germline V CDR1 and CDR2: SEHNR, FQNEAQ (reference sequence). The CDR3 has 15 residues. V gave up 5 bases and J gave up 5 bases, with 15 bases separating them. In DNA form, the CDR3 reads TGTGCCAGCAGCCGCCCAGGGCAGATGACCGGGGAGCTGTTTTTT. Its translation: CASSRPGQMTGELFF.

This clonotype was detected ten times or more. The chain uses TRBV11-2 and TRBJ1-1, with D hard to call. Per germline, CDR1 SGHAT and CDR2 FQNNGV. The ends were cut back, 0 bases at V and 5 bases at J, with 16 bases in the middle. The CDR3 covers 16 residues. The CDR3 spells CASSLDLIGTGTEAFF. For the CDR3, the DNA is TGTGCCAGCAGCTTAGATCTAATCGGAACCGGGACTGAAGCTTTCTTT.